This T cell receptor beta chain is drawn from a study of blood T cells in healthy people across ages. Whole-study findings and limits: Long-lived donors exceeded aged donors in naive CD4+ cells and diversity.

Donation came from healthy Caucasian individuals in Russia who were aged 6 to 90. Alongside a J-beta primer mix, a sample-barcoded 5' primer served in a second PCR lasting about 6 to 11 cycles. Researchers report that a template-switch adaptor with 12 random nucleotides tagged each cDNA molecule. TCRdb re-derived calls from the 5' RACE reads in MiXCR, one entry per CDR3 protein. The sample has some 1.4 million distinct CDR3 sequences, 42% seen once. This clonotype was counted between two and nine times. Antigen: not known. This TCR was sampled from a woman aged 18-29 years in good health. The sample comprised blood.

CDR3 region: CASSFATGNGYTF. In nucleotides, the CDR3 is TGTGCCAGCAGCTTCGCGACAGGGAATGGCTACACCTTC. This rearrangement joins TRBV7-3 to TRBJ1-2; 7 bases are shared with TRBD1. The V gene end was trimmed by 3 bases and the J gene end by 6 bases; junction bases not matched to a gene: 4. Per the germline V gene, CDR1 is SGHTA and CDR2 is FQGTGA. The CDR3 is 13 residues long. The complete variable domain, with remaining parts taken from reference TRBV7-3 and TRBJ1-2, reads GAGVSQTPSNKVTEKGKYVELRCDPISGHTALYWYRQSLGQGPEFLIYFQGTGAADDSGLPNDRFFAVRPEGSVSTLKIQRTERGDSAVYLCASSFATGNGYTFGSGTRLTVV.